The present T cell receptor beta chain was sequenced within a study of T cells in Graves' hyperthyroidism and ophthalmopathy. The study's findings and limits: Model-based prediction identified ophthalmopathy a median roughly six months prior to its onset.

Each diagnosis drew on symptoms, thyroxine, TRAb, thyroid ultrasound and orbital computed tomography findings. TCR beta CDR3 sequences were amplified from RNA transcripts. An initial round of RT-PCR targeting the TCR CDR3 relied on the HTBI primer set. In TCRdb, the multiplex PCR reads were re-called with MiXCR into one record per CDR3 protein. The sample holds roughly 380,000 distinct CDR3 sequences; roughly 13% are singletons and the top ten take approximately 5.8%. For this clonotype: Its matching antigen is unknown.

Germline assignment: CDR1 SGDLS and CDR2 YYNGEE. This CDR3 is 19 amino acids long. The V end was cut by 0 bases, the J end by 2 bases, with 22 bases between. The sample consisted of blood. The chain has TRBV9 and TRBJ2-3; a weak D match, TRBD2 (6 bases). The source is a young woman with Graves' hyperthyroidism. CDR3 loop: CASSVGGRNRGDFTDTQYF. The CDR3 DNA reads TGTGCCAGCAGCGTAGGTGGGCGGAACAGAGGGGACTTCACAGATACGCAGTATTTT.